These 10 T cell receptor beta chains came from one sample sequenced in a study of shared clonotypes between healthy human individuals. CD45RO-negative, CCR7-selected cells formed the naive CD8 fraction, which excluded terminally differentiated effector memory CD45RA+ cells. Measured with immunoSEQ multiplex PCR; TCRdb has only the in-frame clones, and not every one. The table has just over 2,000,000 clones, about 94% seen once; the top ten hold roughly 1%. The sequencing input was naive CD8+ T cells sorted from blood. These receptors originate from a man aged 18 to 30 in good health.

This chain connects TRBV5-6 to TRBJ1-2, with D hard to call. This CDR3 is 13 amino acids long. The V end lost 1 base, the J end lost 2 bases, and 6 bases lay between the germline ends. Per the germline V gene, CDR1 is SGHDT and CDR2 is YYEEEE. The CDR3: CASSLRQNYGYTF. The CDR3 nucleotides read TGTGCCAGCAGCTTGCGCCAGAACTATGGCTACACCTTC.

The chain combines TRBV7-8 with TRBJ1-5; D call uncertain. This CDR3 is built from 15 residues. With 4 bases removed from V and 3 bases from J, the gap between germline ends came to 13 bases. Germline CDR1 is SGHVS and CDR2 is FQNEAQ. The CDR3, as DNA: TGTGCCAGCAGCTATTCGGACGAACTCAATCAGCCCCAGCATTTT. It is translated as CASSYSDELNQPQHF.

The V call is TRBV19, the J call TRBJ2-5; 12 positions agree with TRBD1. The CDR3 has 15 residues. CDR1 is LNHDA, CDR2 SQIVND, per germline (reference sequence). The trim removed 8 bases at V and 5 bases at J, leaving 9 bases unmatched. The chain's CDR3 is CASGKGQGAFETQYF. The CDR3 DNA reads TGTGCCAGTGGAAAGGGACAGGGGGCTTTTGAGACCCAGTACTTC.

The chain is built from TRBV7-9 and TRBJ1-3; no definite D call. Trimming removed 5 bases from V and 4 bases from J, with 12 bases in between. CDR1 SEHNR and CDR2 FQNEAQ come from the germline V gene (reference sequence). CDR3 length: 14 amino acids. CDR3 DNA: TGTGCCAGCAGCACCCGAACAGAAGGAAACACCATATATTTT. It is translated as CASSTRTEGNTIYF.

CDR3 DNA sequence: TGTGCCATCAGTGAGTCACTGCGTCTCAATGAGCAGTTCTTC. This gives the protein CAISESLRLNEQFF. This rearrangement joins TRBV10-3 to TRBJ2-1; D is undetermined. With 0 bases removed from V and 6 bases from J, the gap between germline ends came to 9 bases. The CDR3 consists of 14 residues. Germline V gene sequence: CDR1 ENHRY, CDR2 SYGVKD.

This clone was seen many times. Other nucleotide sequences in the sample specify the same CDR3. The V and J genes are TRBV30 and TRBJ2-2, with 8 positions matching TRBD2. The CDR3 contains 13 residues. The germline gives CDR1 GTSNPN, CDR2 SVGIG (reference sequence). The V gene end was trimmed by 1 base and the J gene end by 6 bases; junction bases not matched to a gene: 1. The CDR3 bases are TGTGCCTGGAGTGCGGGACTAGCCGGGGAGCTGTTTTTT. This encodes CAWSAGLAGELFF.

The chain combines TRBV20-1 with TRBJ1-2, with a tentative D call TRBD1 (5 bases). Between the trimmed V and J ends, which lost 1 base and 7 bases, there was a span of 7 bases. Germline V gene data show CDR1 as DFQATT and CDR2 as SNEGSKA (reference sequence). This CDR3 contains 11 residues. In DNA, the CDR3 is TGCAGTGCTAGAGTAGGGGTTGGCTACACCTTC. Protein: CSARVGVGYTF.

The chain uses TRBV27 and TRBJ2-1, with 14 bases lining up with TRBD2. Germline values: CDR1 MNHEY, CDR2 SMNVEV (reference sequence). The J segment lost 1 base and the V segment lost 2 bases, leaving 7 bases of the junction unmatched. CDR3 length equals 19 residues. In nucleotides, the CDR3 is TGTGCCAGCAGTTTACCGAGACTAGCGGGGGGGCCTTCCTACAATGAGCAGTTCTTC. Amino acids: CASSLPRLAGGPSYNEQFF.

The chain is built from TRBV9 and TRBJ2-1; D perhaps matches TRBD2 (5 bases). CDR3 length: 17 residues. In germline, CDR1 is SGDLS, CDR2 YYNGEE. Trimming took off 3 bases at V and 4 bases at J, with 20 bases between the two ends. The CDR3 reads CASSAHSSIGEYNEQFF. Written as DNA, the CDR3 is TGTGCCAGCAGCGCCCATTCTAGCATTGGGGAATACAATGAGCAGTTCTTC. The full variable domain, rest sourced from reference TRBV9 and TRBJ2-1, is DSGVTQTPKHLITATGQRVTLRCSPRSGDLSVYWYQQSLDQGLQFLIQYYNGEERAKGNILERFSAQQFPDLHSELNLSSLELGDSALYFCASSAHSSIGEYNEQFFGPGTRLTVL.

The J gene is TRBJ2-2, the V gene TRBV5-4; D gene ambiguous. The V and J ends lost 0 bases and 3 bases respectively, with 3 bases between them. The CDR3 loop spans 13 amino acids. Germline CDR1 is SGHNT and CDR2 is YYREEE (reference sequence). CDR3 DNA sequence: TGTGCCAGCAGCTTGGAGGACACCGGGGAGCTGTTTTTT. Translating gives CASSLEDTGELFF. The entire variable domain, with the rest obtained from reference TRBV5-4 and TRBJ2-2, is as follows: ETGVTQSPTHLIKTRGQQVTLRCSSQSGHNTVSWYQQALGQGPQFIFQYYREEENGRGNFPPRFSGLQFPNYSSELNVNALELDDSALYLCASSLEDTGELFFGEGSRLTVL.